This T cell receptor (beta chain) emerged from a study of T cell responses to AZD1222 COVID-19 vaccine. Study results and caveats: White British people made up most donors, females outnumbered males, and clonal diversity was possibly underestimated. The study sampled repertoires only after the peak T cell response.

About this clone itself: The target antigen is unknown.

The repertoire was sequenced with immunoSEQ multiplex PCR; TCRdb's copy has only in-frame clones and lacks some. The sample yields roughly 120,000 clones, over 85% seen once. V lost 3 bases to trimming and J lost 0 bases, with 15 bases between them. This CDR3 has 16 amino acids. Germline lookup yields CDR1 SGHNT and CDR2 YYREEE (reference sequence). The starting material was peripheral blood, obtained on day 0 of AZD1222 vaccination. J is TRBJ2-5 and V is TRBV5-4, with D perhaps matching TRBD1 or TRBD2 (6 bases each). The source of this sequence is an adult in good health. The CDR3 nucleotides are TGTGCCAGCAGCTGGGGGGCGTCCGCGTACCAAGAGACCCAGTACTTC. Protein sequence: CASSWGASAYQETQYF.